The present T cell receptor (beta chain) was sequenced within a study of T cell repertoires in ileal Crohn's disease. Background on the study: M0 samples are biopsies from inflamed ileum in the resection specimen.

The sample's time point: inflamed ileum from the surgical specimen. The CDR3 contains 17 residues. Trimming removed 2 bases from V and 3 bases from J; junction bases left unmatched: 10. Germline CDR1 is SGHDN and CDR2 is FVKESK. This clone appeared a single time. Some clones are missing from TCRdb's copy, which holds only in-frame ones; the method was immunoSEQ multiplex PCR. Altogether about 4,200 clones are present, roughly 76% being singletons, with the ten largest covering roughly 6.9%. The chain joins TRBV14 to TRBJ2-7, with TRBD2 matching over 10 bases. The sequence came from an adult with Crohn's disease. Sequencing input: ileal tissue. The CDR3 sequence is CASSQRLTSGPLYEQYF. CDR3 DNA sequence: TGTGCCAGCAGCCAAAGGCTGACTAGCGGGCCACTCTACGAGCAGTACTTC. The variable domain in full, completed from reference TRBV14 and TRBJ2-7, reads EAGVTQFPSHSVIEKGQTVTLRCDPISGHDNLYWYRRVMGKEIKFLLHFVKESKQDESGMPNNRFLAERTGGTYSTLKVQPAELEDSGVYFCASSQRLTSGPLYEQYFGPGTRLTVT.